Sequencing of this TCR beta chain was carried out in a study of blood T cell repertoires in COVID-19. The data were produced by immunoSEQ multiplex PCR, yet TCRdb's version contains in-frame clones alone and is incomplete. The sample contains approximately 50,000 clones, 90% of which appear only once. Looked up from germline, CDR1 is WNHNN and CDR2 is SYGVQD (reference sequence). CDR3 length: 17 amino acids. The trim removed 2 bases at V and 7 bases at J, leaving 10 bases unmatched. The clonotype comes from a human donor in a cohort sampled during active COVID-19. Sequencing used peripheral blood. V gene TRBV10-1 combines with J gene TRBJ2-1; 11 bases fit TRBD2. The CDR3 region is CASSEGLLAGALNEQFF. CDR3 DNA: TGCGCCAGCAGTGAGGGACTACTAGCGGGAGCTCTAAATGAGCAGTTCTTC.